This T cell receptor beta chain is from a study of blood T cell repertoires in COVID-19. Study context: Some COVID-19 samples were acute and others convalescent; all came from the United States, Italy and Spain.

Generated by immunoSEQ multiplex PCR, the TCRdb table keeps only in-frame clones and is missing some. The sample yields tens of thousands of clones, over 70% seen once. Trimming cost V 6 bases and J 2 bases; bases outside gene matches: 8. The CDR3 covers 15 residues. Looked up from germline, CDR1 is MNHEY and CDR2 is SVGAGI. The receptor's source is a human donor in a cohort sampled during active COVID-19. J is TRBJ1-2 and V is TRBV6-5, with TRBD1 matching over 8 bases. Source material: peripheral blood. DNA for the CDR3: TGTGCCAGCAGACCAGGACAGGGATCCAACTATGGCTACACCTTC. Residues: CASRPGQGSNYGYTF.